The 27 T cell receptor beta chains listed next were all sequenced from one sample in a study of T cells in Graves' hyperthyroidism and ophthalmopathy. Regions amplified from RNA transcripts were the TCR beta CDR3 regions. First-round RT-PCR with HTBI primers amplified the TCR CDR3 region. From the multiplex PCR reads, TCRdb called clonotypes with MiXCR, one entry per CDR3 protein. Among 350,000 to 400,000 distinct CDR3 sequences listed, 18% were seen once. Sequences were obtained from blood. These receptors were obtained from a man younger than 30 with Graves' ophthalmopathy.

The table lists this clonotype with a few counts. V usage is TRBV27 and J usage is TRBJ2-1; D call uncertain. Per germline, CDR1 MNHEY and CDR2 SMNVEV (reference sequence). CDR3 length: 15 residues. Deletions cut 3 bases from V and 4 bases from J, with 13 bases between. CDR3 loop: CASSFRRAGYNEQFF. DNA for the CDR3: TGTGCCAGCAGTTTTCGTAGGGCAGGATACAATGAGCAGTTCTTC.

This clonotype was found many times. This rearrangement joins TRBV20-1 to TRBJ2-3; 10 bases match TRBD2. Germline trimming cut 2 bases from V and 2 bases from J; bases unmatched to any gene: 7. Germline CDR1 reads DFQATT; CDR2 reads SNEGSKA (reference sequence). CDR3 size: 16 residues. CDR3 sequence (DNA): TGCAGTGCTAGACCGGCTAGCGGGGGTCACACAGATACGCAGTATTTT. Protein sequence: CSARPASGGHTDTQYF.

This clonotype showed up many times. This rearrangement joins TRBV5-5 to TRBJ1-6; D not resolved. Deletions cut 4 bases from V and 10 bases from J, with 15 bases between. Germline V lookup: CDR1 SGHKS, CDR2 YYEKEE (reference sequence). This CDR3 is built from 14 residues. The CDR3 protein is CASSRWALNSPLHF. In nucleotides, the CDR3 is TGTGCCAGCAGCCGATGGGCCCTCAACTCACCCCTCCACTTT.

This clonotype occurred many times. J is TRBJ2-1 and V is TRBV10-1; the match to TRBD2 covers 12 bases. J lost 2 bases, V lost 4 bases, and 3 bases had no gene match. The CDR3 is made up of 16 amino acids. CDR1 is WNHNN, CDR2 SYGVQD, per germline (reference sequence). CDR3 DNA: TGCGCCAGCAGTGGACTAGCGGGGGACACCTACAATGAGCAGTTCTTC. Translated, it gives CASSGLAGDTYNEQFF.

This clonotype was observed many times. The rearrangement joins TRBV5-1 to TRBJ1-1, with 7 bases lining up with TRBD1. CDR1 is SGHRS and CDR2 is YFSETQ in the germline V gene. V was pared by 7 bases and J by 2 bases, with 17 bases of the junction left unmatched. The CDR3 has 17 residues. This CDR3 reads CASHLSLGGRGNTEAFF. The CDR3 region has the DNA TGCGCCAGCCACCTATCACTAGGGGGCCGGGGAAACACTGAAGCTTTCTTT.

This clonotype was found many times. DNA of the CDR3: TGTGCCAGCAGTGAAATCGGGGGGCCGTACACCTTC. It encodes CASSEIGGPYTF. The chain carries TRBV6-1 and TRBJ1-2; D perhaps matches TRBD1 (6 bases). CDR1 is MNHNS, CDR2 SASEGT, per germline. There are 12 residues in the CDR3. Trimming stripped 2 bases from V and 11 bases from J, with 12 bases between.

This clonotype appeared many times. J is TRBJ1-2 and V is TRBV5-1, with TRBD1 as a possible D gene (5 bases). Germline V gene sequence: CDR1 SGHRS, CDR2 YFSETQ. The CDR3 covers 13 residues. V was clipped by 4 bases and J by 8 bases, with 15 bases between them. CDR3 sequence reads: CASSAGHGGGYTF. In DNA form, the CDR3 reads TGCGCCAGCAGCGCAGGCCACGGGGGAGGCTACACCTTC.

This clonotype was picked up a small number of times. The chain has TRBV6-2 or TRBV6-3 and TRBJ1-2; no reliable D call. V shed 7 bases and J shed 4 bases, with 13 bases lying between them. Germline V CDR1 and CDR2: MNHEY, SVGEGT. This CDR3 contains 13 residues. The DNA for the CDR3 is TGTGCCAGCACCCCTGGGCAGGTCTATGGCTACACCTTC. Translating it yields CASTPGQVYGYTF.

This sequence joins TRBV20-1 and TRBJ2-7; 7 nucleotides align to TRBD1. Losses at the gene ends were 6 bases for V and 3 bases for J; bases not matched to a gene: 8. This CDR3 comprises 13 residues. CDR1 is DFQATT and CDR2 is SNEGSKA in the germline V gene (reference sequence). This CDR3 is CSAKTGSLYEQYF. Here the CDR3 DNA reads TGCAGTGCCAAGACAGGGAGTCTCTACGAGCAGTACTTC.

A note on this clonotype: This CDR3 fails to terminate in the conserved phenylalanine or tryptophan, so it likely reflects a read error. The chain has TRBV5-6 and TRBJ1-2, with D unclear. This CDR3 contains 15 residues. CDR1 is SGHDT, CDR2 YYEEEE, per germline. Trimming removed 4 bases from V and 3 bases from J, with 16 bases in between. The CDR3: CASSAGFALHYGYTL. The CDR3 DNA is TGTGCCAGCAGCGCTGGGTTCGCGCTCCACTATGGCTACACCTTG.

The table lists this clonotype with a few counts. The CDR3 coding sequence is TGTGCCAGCAGTATTAATACAGGTTCAGGGCAGCCCCAGCATTTT. It is translated as CASSINTGSGQPQHF. The chain recombines TRBV27 with TRBJ1-5, with D possibly being TRBD1 (5 bases). Germline V gene lookup returns CDR1 MNHEY and CDR2 SMNVEV (reference sequence). This CDR3 has 15 residues. V was shortened by 5 bases and J by 7 bases, with 18 bases between the two germline ends.

This clonotype was counted at least ten times. The V call is TRBV6-6, the J call TRBJ1-2; 11 bases align to TRBD1. This CDR3 contains 15 residues. Germline values: CDR1 MNHNY, CDR2 SVGAGI (reference sequence). The V and J ends lost 0 bases and 8 bases, in that order; junction bases with no gene match: 5. DNA for the CDR3: TGTGCCAGCAGTTACTCAAGGGACAGGGGGAGAGGCTACACCTTC. Its translation: CASSYSRDRGRGYTF.

This clonotype occurred many times. The chain uses TRBV27 and TRBJ1-5; tentatively, D is TRBD1 (6 bases). V gave up 5 bases and J gave up 9 bases, with 17 bases separating them. This CDR3 has 14 residues. Germline-derived CDR1 and CDR2 are MNHEY and SMNVEV (reference sequence). CDR3 in amino acids: CASSTTGIARPQHF. The CDR3, as DNA: TGTGCCAGCAGTACTACAGGGATTGCGCGGCCCCAGCATTTT.

There are many counts of this clonotype. The chain links TRBV7-3 to TRBJ2-1; weak D call: TRBD1 (6 bases). The ends were cut back, 3 bases at V and 6 bases at J, with 9 bases in the middle. This CDR3 has 13 residues. Germline values: CDR1 SGHTA, CDR2 FQGTGA. The CDR3 protein is CASSFGQSNEQFF. Here the CDR3 DNA reads TGTGCCAGCAGCTTTGGACAGAGCAATGAGCAGTTCTTC.

This clonotype was seen a few times. The chain couples TRBV5-1 to TRBJ2-7, with D possibly TRBD2 on 5 matching bases. Germline V lookup: CDR1 SGHRS, CDR2 YFSETQ. This CDR3 has 13 amino acids. Trimming shortened V by 6 bases and J by 3 bases, and 13 bases separated the two germline ends. Here the CDR3 DNA reads TGCGCCAGCATCCCCGGAGGCGGCTACGAGCAGTACTTC. This sequence encodes CASIPGGGYEQYF.

In its sample, this clonotype was seen many times. The chain has TRBV5-1 and TRBJ1-6; TRBD1 agrees at 9 bases. The V and J ends lost 4 bases and 5 bases, in that order; junction bases with no gene match: 4. CDR1 and CDR2 (germline): SGHRS, YFSETQ. CDR3 length: 15 amino acids. CDR3 coding DNA: TGCGCCAGCAGCCCGGGGACAGGGAATAATTCACCCCTCCACTTT. Protein product: CASSPGTGNNSPLHF.

This chain uses TRBV15 with TRBJ1-4, with 9 bases lining up with TRBD1. The ends lost 2 bases at V and 11 bases at J; junction bases unmatched: 6. Germline V gene data show CDR1 as LNHNV and CDR2 as YYDKDF (reference sequence). This CDR3 spans 14 amino acids. The CDR3 sequence: CATSRRTGEEKLFF. For the CDR3, the DNA is TGTGCCACCAGCAGAAGGACAGGGGAGGAGAAACTGTTTTTT.

V and J are TRBV20-1 and TRBJ2-7; TRBD1 might be the D (6 bases). This CDR3 is 11 amino acids long. CDR1 and CDR2 from the germline V gene are DFQATT and SNEGSKA (reference sequence). Trimming took 7 bases from V and 2 from J, leaving 9 bases between them. For the CDR3, the DNA is TGCAGTGGGGGGCAGCCCTACGAGCAGTACTTC. It translates to CSGGQPYEQYF.

Many counts were recorded for this clonotype. This CDR3 is CASSLLDSYNEQFF. Written as DNA, the CDR3 is TGTGCCAGCAGCCTACTCGACAGTTATAATGAGCAGTTCTTC. This chain uses TRBV7-9 with TRBJ2-1, with D possibly being TRBD1 (5 bases). The V end was cut by 5 bases, the J end by 7 bases, with 15 bases between. Germline CDR1 reads SEHNR; CDR2 reads FQNEAQ (reference sequence). The CDR3 is 14 amino acids.

This chain links TRBV12-3 or TRBV12-4 with TRBJ2-5, with TRBD2 identical over 8 bases. V lost 6 bases and J lost 0; bases outside the gene matches: 6. The CDR3 length is 15 residues. The CDR3 DNA reads TGTGCCAGCAGCTCTCGGGGGGGGTACCAAGAGACCCAGTACTTC. Its protein is CASSSRGGYQETQYF.

V is TRBV9 and J is TRBJ1-6; D unresolved. The CDR3 has 13 amino acids. V was trimmed by 0 bases and J by 13 bases, leaving 11 bases between them. Germline V lookup: CDR1 SGDLS, CDR2 YYNGEE. CDR3 sequence reads: CASSVDQRRPLHF. The CDR3 DNA reads TGTGCCAGCAGCGTAGACCAGAGGCGGCCCCTCCACTTT.

This clonotype has only a few counts. The chain joins TRBV7-3 to TRBJ2-6, with D perhaps matching TRBD1 or TRBD2 (5 bases each). Germline V gives CDR1 SGHTA, CDR2 FQGTGA. V lost 5 bases and J lost 0, with 17 bases in between. The CDR3 runs to 18 residues. CDR3 bases: TGTGCCAGCAGCCCCTTCGGGGCGCTAAGCTCTGGGGCCAACGTCCTGACTTTC. Amino acid sequence: CASSPFGALSSGANVLTF.

The table lists this clonotype with many counts. The chain carries TRBV20-1 and TRBJ2-7; the D gene could be TRBD1 or TRBD2 (5 bases each). The germline V gene encodes CDR1 DFQATT and CDR2 SNEGSKA (reference sequence). V was trimmed by 3 bases and J by 7 bases, leaving 19 bases between them. The CDR3 extends over 14 amino acids. The CDR3 coding sequence is TGCAGTGCTAGCCTTTCCGGGACCCGGGCGGAGCAGTACTTC. This sequence encodes CSASLSGTRAEQYF.

This clonotype was seen more than once but under ten times. V and J are TRBV15 and TRBJ2-3, with 8 bases lining up with TRBD2. Germline CDR1 LNHNV, CDR2 YYDKDF (reference sequence). With V trimmed by 3 bases and J by 2 bases, 4 bases remained unmatched. The CDR3 contains 15 residues. The CDR3 here is CATSSGGADTDTQYF. The CDR3 bases are TGTGCCACCAGCAGCGGGGGGGCCGACACAGATACGCAGTATTTT.

This clonotype has a count of ten or more. The V call is TRBV20-1, the J call TRBJ2-5; no reliable D call. Per germline, CDR1 DFQATT and CDR2 SNEGSKA (reference sequence). The CDR3 totals 15 residues. V lost 0 bases and J 0 bases, leaving 11 bases between the germline ends. The CDR3 bases are TGCAGTGCTAGAGATGGAGCGATTTACCAAGAGACCCAGTACTTC. Translated, it gives CSARDGAIYQETQYF.

V usage is TRBV2 and J usage is TRBJ2-2; D is possibly TRBD1 or TRBD2 (5 bases each). The CDR3 has 13 amino acids. The germline gives CDR1 SNHLY, CDR2 FYNNEI. V was trimmed by 8 bases and J by 12 bases, leaving 19 bases between them. The CDR3 protein is CASLGTTFTKLFF. The CDR3 nucleotides are TGTGCCAGCCTTGGGACCACTTTTACGAAGCTGTTTTTT.

This chain connects TRBV2 to TRBJ2-5; D perhaps matches TRBD1 (7 bases). V lost 7 bases to trimming and J lost 3 bases, with 18 bases between them. The CDR3 contains 15 residues. CDR1 is SNHLY and CDR2 is FYNNEI in the germline V gene. The CDR3 loop reads CASTRRGQGEETQYF. The CDR3 nucleotides read TGTGCCAGCACTAGGAGGGGTCAGGGGGAAGAGACCCAGTACTTC.